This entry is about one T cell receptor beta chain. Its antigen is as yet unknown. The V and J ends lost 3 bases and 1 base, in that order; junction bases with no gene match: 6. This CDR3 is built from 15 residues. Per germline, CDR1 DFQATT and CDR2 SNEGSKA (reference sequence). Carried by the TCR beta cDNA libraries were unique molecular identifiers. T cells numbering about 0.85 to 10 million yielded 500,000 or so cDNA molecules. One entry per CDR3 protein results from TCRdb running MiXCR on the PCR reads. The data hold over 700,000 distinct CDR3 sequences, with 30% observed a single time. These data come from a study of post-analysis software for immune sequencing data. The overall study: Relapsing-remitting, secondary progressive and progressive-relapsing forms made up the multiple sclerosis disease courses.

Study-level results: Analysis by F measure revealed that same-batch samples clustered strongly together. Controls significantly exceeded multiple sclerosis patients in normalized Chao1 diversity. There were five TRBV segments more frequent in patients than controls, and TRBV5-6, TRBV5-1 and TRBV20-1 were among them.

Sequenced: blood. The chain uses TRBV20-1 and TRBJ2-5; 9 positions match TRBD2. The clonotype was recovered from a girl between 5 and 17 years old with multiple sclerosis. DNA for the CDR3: TGCAGTGCTAGTACGGCTAGCGGGACCCAAGAGACCCAGTACTTC. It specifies CSASTASGTQETQYF.